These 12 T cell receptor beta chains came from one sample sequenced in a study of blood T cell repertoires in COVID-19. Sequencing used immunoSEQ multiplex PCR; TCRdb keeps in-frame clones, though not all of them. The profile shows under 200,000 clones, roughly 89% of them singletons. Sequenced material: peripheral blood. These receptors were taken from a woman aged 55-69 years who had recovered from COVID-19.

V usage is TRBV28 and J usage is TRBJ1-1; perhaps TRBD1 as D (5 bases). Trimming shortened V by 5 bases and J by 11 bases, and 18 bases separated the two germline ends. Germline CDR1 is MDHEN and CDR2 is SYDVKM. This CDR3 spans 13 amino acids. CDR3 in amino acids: CASSPGGTQDAFF. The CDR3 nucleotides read TGTGCCAGCAGTCCCGGGGGTACCCAAGACGCTTTCTTT.

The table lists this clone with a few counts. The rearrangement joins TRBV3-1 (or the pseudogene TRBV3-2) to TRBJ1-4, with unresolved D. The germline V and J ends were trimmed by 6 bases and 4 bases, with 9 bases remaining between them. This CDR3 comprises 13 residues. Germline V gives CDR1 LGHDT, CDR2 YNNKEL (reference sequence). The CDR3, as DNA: TGTGCCAGCAGTCTACAGAATAATGAAAAACTGTTTTTT. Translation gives CASSLQNNEKLFF.

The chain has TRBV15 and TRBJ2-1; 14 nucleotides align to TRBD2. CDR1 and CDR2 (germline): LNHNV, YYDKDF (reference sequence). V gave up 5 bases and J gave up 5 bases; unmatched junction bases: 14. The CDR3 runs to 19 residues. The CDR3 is CATSWGGTSGGRGNNEQFF. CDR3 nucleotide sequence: TGTGCCACCAGCTGGGGAGGGACTAGCGGGGGTCGGGGTAACAATGAGCAGTTCTTC.

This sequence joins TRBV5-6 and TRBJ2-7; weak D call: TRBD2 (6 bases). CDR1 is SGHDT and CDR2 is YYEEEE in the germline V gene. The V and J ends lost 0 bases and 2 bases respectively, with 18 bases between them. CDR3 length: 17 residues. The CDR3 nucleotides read TGTGCCAGCAGCTTGGCCATGGGGGGTCGAGGAACCTACGAGCAGTACTTC. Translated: CASSLAMGGRGTYEQYF.

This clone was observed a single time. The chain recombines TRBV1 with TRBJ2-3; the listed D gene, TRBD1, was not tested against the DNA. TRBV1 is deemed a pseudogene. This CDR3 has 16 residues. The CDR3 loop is CTSSQDRGLYTDTQYF. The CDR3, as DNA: TGCACCAGCAGCCAAGATAGGGGGCTTTACACAGATACGCAGTATTTT.

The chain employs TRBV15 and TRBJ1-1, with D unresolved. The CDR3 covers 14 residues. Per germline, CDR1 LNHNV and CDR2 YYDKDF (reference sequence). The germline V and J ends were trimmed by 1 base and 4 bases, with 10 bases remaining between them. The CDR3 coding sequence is TGTGCCACCAGCAGAGTACGGGAGACCACTGAAGCTTTCTTT. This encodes CATSRVRETTEAFF.

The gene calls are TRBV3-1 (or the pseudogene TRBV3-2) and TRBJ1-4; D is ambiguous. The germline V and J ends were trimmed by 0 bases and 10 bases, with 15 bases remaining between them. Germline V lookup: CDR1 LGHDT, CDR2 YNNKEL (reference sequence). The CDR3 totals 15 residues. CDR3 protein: CASSQDLTTSGKLFF. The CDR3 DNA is TGTGCCAGCAGCCAAGACCTTACAACTTCGGGAAAACTGTTTTTT.

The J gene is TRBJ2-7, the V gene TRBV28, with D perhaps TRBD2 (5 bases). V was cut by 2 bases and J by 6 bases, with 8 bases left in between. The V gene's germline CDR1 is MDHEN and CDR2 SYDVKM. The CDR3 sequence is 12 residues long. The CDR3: CASSLREFEQYF. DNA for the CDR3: TGTGCCAGCAGTTTAAGGGAGTTCGAGCAGTACTTC.

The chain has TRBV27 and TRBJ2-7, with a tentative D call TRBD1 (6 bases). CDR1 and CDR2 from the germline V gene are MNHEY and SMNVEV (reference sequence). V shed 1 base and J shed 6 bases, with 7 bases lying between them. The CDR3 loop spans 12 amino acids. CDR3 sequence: CASSLLGGEQYF. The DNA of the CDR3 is TGTGCCAGCAGTTTATTAGGGGGCGAGCAGTACTTC.

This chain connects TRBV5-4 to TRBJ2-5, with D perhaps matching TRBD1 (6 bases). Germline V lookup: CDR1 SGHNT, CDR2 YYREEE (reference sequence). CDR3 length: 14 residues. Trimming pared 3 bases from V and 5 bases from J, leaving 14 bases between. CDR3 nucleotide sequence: TGTGCCAGCAGCTATCCTGGGGGCGCGGAGACCCAGTACTTC. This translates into CASSYPGGAETQYF.

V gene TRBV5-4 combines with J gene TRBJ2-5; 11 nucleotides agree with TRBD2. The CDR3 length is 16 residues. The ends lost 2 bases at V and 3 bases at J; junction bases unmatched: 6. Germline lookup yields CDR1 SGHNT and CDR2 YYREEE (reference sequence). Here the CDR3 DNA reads TGTGCCAGCAGCTTCGCGGCTAGCGGGGGGAAAGAGACCCAGTACTTC. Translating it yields CASSFAASGGKETQYF.

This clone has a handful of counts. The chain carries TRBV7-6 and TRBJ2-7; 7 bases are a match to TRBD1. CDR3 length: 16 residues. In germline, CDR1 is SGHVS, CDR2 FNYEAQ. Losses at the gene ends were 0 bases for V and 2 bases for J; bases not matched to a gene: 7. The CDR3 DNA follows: TGTGCCAGCAGCTTAGCGCCGGGGACAGCAACCTACGAGCAGTACTTC. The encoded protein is CASSLAPGTATYEQYF. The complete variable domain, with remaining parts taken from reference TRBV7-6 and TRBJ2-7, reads GAGVSQSPRYKVTKRGQDVALRCDPISGHVSLYWYRQALGQGPEFLTYFNYEAQQDKSGLPNDRFSAERPEGSISTLTIQRTEQRDSAMYRCASSLAPGTATYEQYFGPGTRLTVT.